The entry below gives a single T cell receptor beta chain sequence along with its context. The repertoire was sequenced with immunoSEQ multiplex PCR; TCRdb's copy has only in-frame clones and lacks some. The sample holds 100,000 to 150,000 clones, around nine tenths seen once. The data are from a study of cytomegalovirus exposure and HLA in healthy donors. Trimming took off 3 bases at V and 0 bases at J, with 15 bases between the two ends. The CDR3 length is 17 residues. Germline CDR1 is KGHSH and CDR2 is LQKENI. This TCR came from a woman under 30 in good health and CMV-seronegative. What was sequenced was PBMCs. The chain combines TRBV18 with TRBJ1-5, with D tentatively TRBD1 (6 bases). The CDR3: CASSPVGGADSNQPQHF. For the CDR3, the DNA is TGTGCCAGCTCACCGGTTGGGGGGGCGGATAGCAATCAGCCCCAGCATTTT.